The clone carrying this T cell receptor (beta chain) was seen only a few times. Its matching antigen is unknown. This sample is drawn from a study of cytomegalovirus exposure and HLA in healthy donors. Findings of the study overall: The authors confirmed in vitro that three CMV-associated chains were specific for CMV antigens.

With V trimmed by 8 bases and J by 5 bases, 5 bases remained unmatched. This CDR3 is 14 amino acids long. Germline assignment: CDR1 SGHVS and CDR2 FNYEAQ. 13 Jbeta primers and 60 Vbeta primers were used for the PCR. Repertoires were generated with immunoSEQ multiplex PCR, while TCRdb's copy carries only in-frame clones and drops some. The sample holds tens of thousands of clones, less than 80% seen once. V and J are TRBV7-6 and TRBJ2-3, with 12 bases aligning to TRBD2. What was sequenced was PBMCs. This clonotype was sampled from a woman aged 45-60 years in good health and CMV-seropositive. The CDR3 here is CASSLAGGQDTQYF. For the CDR3, the DNA is TGTGCCAGCTCCCTAGCGGGGGGGCAAGATACGCAGTATTTT.